This TCR beta chain was found in a study of cytomegalovirus exposure and HLA in healthy donors. This PCR relied on a set of 60 Vbeta primers and 13 Jbeta primers. The table came from immunoSEQ multiplex PCR; TCRdb's copy has only in-frame clones and leaves some out. Of approximately 120,000 clones listed, roughly four fifths are singletons. Samples came from healthy bone marrow donors. The CDR3 is 16 residues long. V was pared by 4 bases and J by 0 bases, with 15 bases between. Germline CDR1 LGHNA, CDR2 YNFKEQ. The chain carries TRBV4-2 and TRBJ1-2; no firm D call. The receptor's source is a woman between 45 and 65 years old in good health and CMV-seropositive. The material sequenced was PBMCs. Here the CDR3 reads CASSPASGHSNYGYTF. The CDR3 DNA reads TGTGCCAGCAGCCCCGCAAGCGGGCATTCTAACTATGGCTACACCTTC.